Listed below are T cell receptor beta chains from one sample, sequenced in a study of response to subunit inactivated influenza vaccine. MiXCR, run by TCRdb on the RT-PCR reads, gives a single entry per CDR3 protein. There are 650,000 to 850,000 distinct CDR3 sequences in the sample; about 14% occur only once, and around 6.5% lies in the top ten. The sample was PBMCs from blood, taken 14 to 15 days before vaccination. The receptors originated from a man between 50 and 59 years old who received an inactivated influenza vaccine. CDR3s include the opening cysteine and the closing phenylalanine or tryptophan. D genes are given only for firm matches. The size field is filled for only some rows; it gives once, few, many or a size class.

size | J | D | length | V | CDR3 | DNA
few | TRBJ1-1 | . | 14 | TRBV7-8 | CASSLRVITTEAFF | TGTGCCAGCAGCTTACGGGTTATTACCACTGAAGCTTTCTTT
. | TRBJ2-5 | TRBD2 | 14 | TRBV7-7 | CASSISGREETQYF | TGTGCCAGCAGCATTAGCGGGAGAGAGGAGACCCAGTACTTC
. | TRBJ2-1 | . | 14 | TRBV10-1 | CASSNLQGIGEQFF | TGCGCCAGCTCCAATTTACAGGGAATAGGTGAGCAGTTCTTC
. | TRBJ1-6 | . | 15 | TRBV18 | CASSPGQSYNSPLHF | TGCGCCAGCAGTCCGGGGCAGAGCTATAATTCACCCCTCCACTTT
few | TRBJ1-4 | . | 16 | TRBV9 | CASSVGVSATNEKLFF | TGTGCCAGCAGCGTAGGGGTCTCTGCGACTAATGAAAAACTGTTTTTT
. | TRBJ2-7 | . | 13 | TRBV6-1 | CASSVGSPYEQYF | TGTGCCAGCAGTGTGGGGTCTCCCTACGAGCAGTACTTC
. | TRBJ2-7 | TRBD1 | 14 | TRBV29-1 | CSGTFRGRPYEQYF | TGCAGCGGGACTTTTAGGGGGCGACCCTACGAGCAGTACTTC
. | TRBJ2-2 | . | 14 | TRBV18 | CASSPGRVVGELFF | TGTGCCAGCTCACCCGGACGGGTCGTCGGGGAGCTGTTTTTT
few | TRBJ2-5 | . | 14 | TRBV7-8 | CASSILSSQETQYF | TGTGCCAGCAGCATACTGTCGTCCCAAGAGACCCAGTACTTC
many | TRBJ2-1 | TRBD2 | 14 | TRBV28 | CASTRTSSYNEQFF | TGTGCCAGCACCCGGACTAGCTCCTACAATGAGCAGTTCTTC
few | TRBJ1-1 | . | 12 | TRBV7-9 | CASSPPYTEAFF | TGTGCCAGCAGCCCCCCCTACACTGAAGCTTTCTTT
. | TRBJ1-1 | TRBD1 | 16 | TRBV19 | CASSILWTGVNTEAFF | TGTGCCAGTAGTATTCTTTGGACAGGGGTGAACACTGAAGCTTTCTTT
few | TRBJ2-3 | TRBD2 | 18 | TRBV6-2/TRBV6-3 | CASSPGIGGGAFGDTQYF | TGTGCCAGCAGTCCCGGGATTGGCGGGGGGGCCTTTGGAGATACGCAGTATTTT
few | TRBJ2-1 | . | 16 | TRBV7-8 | CASSSLRGSSYNEQFF | TGTGCCAGCAGCTCCCTTAGAGGCAGCTCCTACAATGAGCAGTTCTTC
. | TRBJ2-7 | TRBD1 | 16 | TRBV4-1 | CASSQAGQRLSYEQYF | TGCGCCAGCAGCCAAGCGGGACAGCGATTATCCTACGAGCAGTACTTC
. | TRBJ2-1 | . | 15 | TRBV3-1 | CASSHRQARGNEQFF | TGTGCCAGCAGCCACAGACAGGCCCGGGGCAATGAGCAGTTCTTC
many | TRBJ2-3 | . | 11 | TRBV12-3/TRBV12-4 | CASSPSDTQYF | TGTGCCAGCAGCCCCTCAGATACGCAGTATTTT
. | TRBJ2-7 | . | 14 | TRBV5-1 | CASSLYTEWGEQYF | TGCGCCAGCAGCTTGTACACGGAGTGGGGAGAGCAGTACTTC
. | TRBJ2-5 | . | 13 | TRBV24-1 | CATRSSGRETQYF | TGTGCCACCAGAAGTTCGGGTCGAGAGACCCAGTACTTC
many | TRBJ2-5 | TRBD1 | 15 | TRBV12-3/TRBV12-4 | CASSPLGQGKETQYF | TGTGCCAGCAGCCCCTTAGGACAGGGGAAAGAGACCCAGTACTTC
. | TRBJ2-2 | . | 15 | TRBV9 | CASSVAQENTGELFF | TGTGCCAGCAGCGTAGCCCAGGAGAACACCGGGGAGCTGTTTTTT
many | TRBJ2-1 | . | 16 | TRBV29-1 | CSVEDRFSRSGDEQFF | TGCAGCGTTGAAGATCGGTTTTCGCGGAGTGGGGATGAGCAGTTCTTC
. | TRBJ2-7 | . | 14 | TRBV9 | CASSVEARRNEQYF | TGTGCCAGCAGCGTAGAGGCTAGGAGGAACGAGCAGTACTTC
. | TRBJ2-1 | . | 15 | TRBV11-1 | CASSLTGVGYNEQFF | TGTGCCAGCAGCTTAACGGGAGTAGGCTACAATGAGCAGTTCTTC
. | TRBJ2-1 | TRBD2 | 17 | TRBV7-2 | CASSPRSLAGGYNEQFF | TGTGCCAGCAGCCCCCGCTCCCTAGCGGGGGGTTACAATGAGCAGTTCTTC
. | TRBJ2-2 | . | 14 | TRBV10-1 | CASSRDPNTGELFF | TGCGCCAGTTCCCGGGACCCCAACACCGGGGAGCTGTTTTTT
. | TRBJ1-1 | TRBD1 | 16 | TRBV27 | CASIPTGGWWDTEAFF | TGTGCCAGCATTCCCACAGGGGGCTGGTGGGACACTGAAGCTTTCTTT
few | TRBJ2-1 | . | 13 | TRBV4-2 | CASSQGIYNEQFF | TGTGCCAGCAGCCAAGGAATTTACAATGAGCAGTTCTTC
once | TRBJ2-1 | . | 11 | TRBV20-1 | CSAGLYNEQVF | TGCAGTGCTGGTCTATACAATGAGCAGGTCTTC
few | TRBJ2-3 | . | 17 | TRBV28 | CASSLSGGLRGTDTQYF | TGTGCCAGCAGTTTATCGGGCGGGTTGAGGGGTACAGATACGCAGTATTTT
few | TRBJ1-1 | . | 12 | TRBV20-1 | CSASGRAGRAFF | TGCAGTGCTAGCGGCAGGGCAGGTCGGGCTTTCTTT
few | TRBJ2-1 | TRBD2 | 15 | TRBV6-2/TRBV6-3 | CASSYSGGRYNEQFF | TGTGCCAGCAGTTATAGCGGGGGGCGCTACAATGAGCAGTTCTTC
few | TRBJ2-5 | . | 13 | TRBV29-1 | CSAFGIFQETQYF | TGCAGTGCTTTTGGGATCTTCCAAGAGACCCAGTACTTC
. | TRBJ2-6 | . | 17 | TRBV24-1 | CATSGLDSNSGANVLTF | TGTGCCACCAGTGGGCTCGACAGTAACTCTGGGGCCAACGTCCTGACTTTC
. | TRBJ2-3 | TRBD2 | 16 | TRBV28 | CASSPLAGAKPDTQYF | TGTGCCAGCAGTCCACTAGCGGGGGCCAAACCAGATACGCAGTATTTT
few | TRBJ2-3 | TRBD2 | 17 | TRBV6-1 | CASILRGSAGGPDTQYF | TGTGCCAGCATCCTACGGGGGTCTGCGGGGGGCCCCGATACGCAGTATTTT
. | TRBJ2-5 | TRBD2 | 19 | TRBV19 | CASSIDPTPGGVLQETQYF | TGTGCCAGTAGTATAGATCCAACCCCCGGGGGGGTACTCCAAGAGACCCAGTACTTC
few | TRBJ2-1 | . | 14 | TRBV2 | CASSTRQRGGEQFF | TGTGCCAGCAGTACCCGTCAAAGGGGGGGTGAGCAGTTCTTC
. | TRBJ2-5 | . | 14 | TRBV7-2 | CASTEDSGQETQYF | TGTGCCAGCACCGAAGACAGCGGGCAAGAGACCCAGTACTTC
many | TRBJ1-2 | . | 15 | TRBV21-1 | CASSQKRRGLYGYTF | TGTGCCAGCAGCCAAAAGCGCAGGGGGCTTTATGGCTACACCTTC
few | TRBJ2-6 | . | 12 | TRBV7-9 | CASSTRQAHLTF | TGTGCCAGCAGCACCCGACAGGCCCACCTGACTTTC
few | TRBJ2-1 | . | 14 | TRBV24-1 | CATSPGEGYNEQFF | TGTGCCACCAGTCCGGGAGAAGGGTACAATGAGCAGTTCTTC
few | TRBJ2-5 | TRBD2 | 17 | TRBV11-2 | CASIRGTSGIRKETQYF | TGTGCCAGCATCAGGGGGACTAGCGGCATACGGAAAGAGACCCAGTACTTC